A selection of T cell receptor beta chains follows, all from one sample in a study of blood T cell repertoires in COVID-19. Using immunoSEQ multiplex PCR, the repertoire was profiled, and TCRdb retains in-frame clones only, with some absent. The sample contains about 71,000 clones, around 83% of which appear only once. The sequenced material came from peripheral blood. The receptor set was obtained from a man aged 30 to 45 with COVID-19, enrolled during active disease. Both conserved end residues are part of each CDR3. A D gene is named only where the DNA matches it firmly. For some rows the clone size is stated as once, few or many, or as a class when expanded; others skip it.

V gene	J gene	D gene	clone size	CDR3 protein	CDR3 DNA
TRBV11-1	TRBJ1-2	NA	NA	CASSPESGGTTFTF	TGTGCCAGCAGCCCGGAAAGCGGTGGGACAACCTTCACCTTC
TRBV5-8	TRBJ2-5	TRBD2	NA	CASSFLAGGPETQYF	TGTGCCAGCAGCTTTCTAGCGGGAGGGCCAGAGACCCAGTACTTC
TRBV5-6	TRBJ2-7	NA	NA	CASSRGLEQYF	TGTGCCAGCAGCCGCGGGTTGGAGCAGTACTTC
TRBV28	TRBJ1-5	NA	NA	CASSPSLGDGQPQHF	TGTGCCAGCAGTCCGAGCCTGGGAGACGGCCAGCCCCAGCATTTT
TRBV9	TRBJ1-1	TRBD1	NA	CASSVGTGGTEAFF	TGTGCCAGCAGCGTAGGAACAGGGGGCACTGAAGCTTTCTTT
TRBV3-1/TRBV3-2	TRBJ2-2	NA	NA	CASSQGLAQGELFF	TGTGCCAGCAGCCAGGGGCTAGCGCAGGGGGAGCTGTTTTTT
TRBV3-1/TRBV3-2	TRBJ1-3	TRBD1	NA	CASSQVNTGGASGNTIYF	TGTGCCAGCAGCCAAGTAAACACAGGGGGCGCCTCTGGAAACACCATATATTTT
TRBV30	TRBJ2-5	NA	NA	CAWSVSGGTAQETQYF	TGTGCCTGGAGTGTATCGGGCGGGACAGCCCAAGAGACCCAGTACTTC
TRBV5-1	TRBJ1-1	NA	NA	CASRAHPWEVNTEAFF	TGCGCCAGCCGAGCCCACCCCTGGGAGGTGAACACTGAAGCTTTCTTT
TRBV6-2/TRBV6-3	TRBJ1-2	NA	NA	CASSESDSYGYTF	TGTGCCAGCAGCGAAAGTGACAGTTATGGCTACACCTTC
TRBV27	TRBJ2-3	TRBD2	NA	CASSGASGSLVADTQYF	TGTGCCAGCAGTGGGGCTAGCGGGAGCCTTGTCGCAGATACGCAGTATTTT
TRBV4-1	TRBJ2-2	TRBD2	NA	CASSQEAGANTGELFF	TGCGCCAGCAGCCAAGAGGCGGGAGCGAACACCGGGGAGCTGTTTTTT
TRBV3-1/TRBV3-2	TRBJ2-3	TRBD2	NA	CASSLSTSGIVASTDTQYF	TGTGCCAGCAGCCTTTCTACTAGCGGGATAGTTGCTAGCACAGATACGCAGTATTTT
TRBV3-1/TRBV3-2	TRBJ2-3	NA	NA	CASSLRGLNTDTQYF	TGTGCCAGCAGCTTGCGGGGATTGAACACAGATACGCAGTATTTT
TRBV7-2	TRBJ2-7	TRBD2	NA	CASSPQASGGYEQYF	TGTGCCAGCAGTCCCCAAGCTAGCGGCGGATACGAGCAGTACTTC
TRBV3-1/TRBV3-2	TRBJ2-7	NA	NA	CASSHPYYLGIYGQYF	TGTGCCAGCAGCCACCCATACTACCTAGGTATTTATGGGCAGTACTTC
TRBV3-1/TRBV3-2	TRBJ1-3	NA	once	CASSLDSGNGNTIYF	TGTGCCAGCAGCCTGGACAGTGGAAATGGGAACACCATATATTTT
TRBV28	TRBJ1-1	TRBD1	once	CASSLANRGNTEAFF	TGTGCCAGCAGTTTGGCTAACAGGGGGAACACTGAAGCTTTCTTT
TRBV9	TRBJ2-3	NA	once	CASSMPKGGARADTQYF	TGTGCCAGCAGCATGCCCAAAGGGGGGGCGCGCGCAGATACGCAGTATTTT
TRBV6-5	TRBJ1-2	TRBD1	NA	CASSPGTADGYTF	TGTGCCAGCAGCCCCGGGACAGCTGATGGCTACACCTTC
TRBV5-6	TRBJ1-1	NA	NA	CASSLWNRENTEAFF	TGTGCCAGCAGCCTTTGGAACAGGGAGAACACTGAAGCTTTCTTT
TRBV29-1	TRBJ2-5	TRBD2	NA	CSVDSPSGEETQYF	TGCAGCGTTGATTCCCCTAGCGGAGAAGAGACCCAGTACTTC
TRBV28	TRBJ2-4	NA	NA	CASSPSLVAKNIQYF	TGTGCCAGCAGCCCGTCACTTGTAGCCAAAAACATTCAGTACTTC
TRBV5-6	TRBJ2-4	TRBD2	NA	CASSTGAAGVLAKNIQYF	TGTGCCAGCAGCACCGGCGCGGCGGGGGTCTTAGCCAAAAACATTCAGTACTTC
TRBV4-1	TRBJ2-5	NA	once	CASSRKARGELQETQYF	TGCGCCAGCAGCCGAAAGGCCCGCGGTGAACTCCAAGAGACCCAGTACTTC
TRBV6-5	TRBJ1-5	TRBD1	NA	CASTRTGNGNQPQHF	TGTGCCAGCACCAGGACAGGGAATGGCAATCAGCCCCAGCATTTT
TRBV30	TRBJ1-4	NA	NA	CAWSDDRIDEKLFF	TGTGCCTGGAGCGACGACAGAATCGATGAAAAACTGTTTTTT
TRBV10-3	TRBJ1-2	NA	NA	CAISEYDTNGYTF	TGTGCCATCAGTGAGTACGACACGAATGGCTACACCTTC
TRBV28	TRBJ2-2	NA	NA	CASSFVWAGTGELFF	TGTGCCAGCAGTTTCGTCTGGGCCGGCACCGGGGAGCTGTTTTTT
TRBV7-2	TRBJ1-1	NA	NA	CASSFGGVRNTEAFF	TGTGCCAGCAGCTTTGGAGGGGTTCGAAACACTGAAGCTTTCTTT
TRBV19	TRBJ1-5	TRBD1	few	CASKRTGGRLSNQPQHF	TGTGCCAGTAAAAGGACAGGGGGAAGACTGAGCAATCAGCCCCAGCATTTT
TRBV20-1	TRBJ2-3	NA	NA	CSASRTPTLTDTQYF	TGCAGTGCTAGTCGGACTCCCACACTCACAGATACGCAGTATTTT
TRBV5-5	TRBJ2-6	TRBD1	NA	CASSQDRGLGGANVLTF	TGTGCCAGCAGCCAAGACAGGGGGCTTGGTGGGGCCAACGTCCTGACTTTC
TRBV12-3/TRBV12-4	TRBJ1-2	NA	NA	CASSSGFRGYTF	TGTGCCAGCAGTTCCGGGTTTCGGGGCTACACCTTC
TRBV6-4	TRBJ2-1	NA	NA	CASSDLSEAGEQFF	TGTGCCAGCAGTGACTTAAGCGAGGCCGGTGAGCAGTTCTTC
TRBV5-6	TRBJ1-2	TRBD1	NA	CASSFGQGTYGYTF	TGTGCCAGCAGCTTCGGACAGGGCACCTATGGCTACACCTTC
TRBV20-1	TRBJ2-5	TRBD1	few	CSARQGETQYF	TGCAGTGCACGACAGGGGGAGACCCAGTACTTC
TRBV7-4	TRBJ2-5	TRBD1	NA	CASSAEGAQKTQYF	TGTGCCAGCAGCGCCGAGGGGGCGCAAAAGACCCAGTACTTC
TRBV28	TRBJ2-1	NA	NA	CASSQLNNEQFF	TGTGCCAGCAGTCAGTTAAACAATGAGCAGTTCTTC
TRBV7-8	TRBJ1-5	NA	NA	CASSYQGWSNQPQHF	TGTGCCAGCAGCTATCAGGGCTGGAGCAATCAGCCCCAGCATTTT
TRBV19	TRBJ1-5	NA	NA	CASSIRGSNQPQHF	TGTGCCAGTAGTATTCGGGGGAGCAATCAGCCCCAGCATTTT
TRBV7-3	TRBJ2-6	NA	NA	CASSRFVGASGANVLTF	TGTGCCAGCAGCCGATTTGTGGGGGCCTCTGGGGCCAACGTCCTGACTTTC
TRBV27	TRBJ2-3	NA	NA	CASSPRGNTDTQYF	TGTGCCAGCAGCCCCCGGGGGAACACAGATACGCAGTATTTT
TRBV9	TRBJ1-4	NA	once	CASSPDMTVANEKLFF	TGTGCCAGCAGCCCCGATATGACAGTTGCTAATGAAAAACTGTTTTTT
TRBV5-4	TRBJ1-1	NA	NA	CASSPKTGKGTEAFF	TGTGCCAGCAGCCCAAAGACAGGTAAAGGGACTGAAGCTTTCTTT
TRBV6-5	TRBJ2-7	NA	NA	CASSAEFYEQYF	TGTGCCAGCAGCGCAGAATTCTACGAGCAGTACTTC
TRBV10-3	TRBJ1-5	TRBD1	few	CAISLGTGGNQPQHF	TGTGCCATCAGTCTGGGGACAGGGGGCAATCAGCCCCAGCATTTT
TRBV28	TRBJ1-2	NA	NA	CASSSRYYGYTF	TGTGCCAGCAGTTCCCGGTACTATGGCTACACCTTC
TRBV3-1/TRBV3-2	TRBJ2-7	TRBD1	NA	CASSRDRGTDEQYF	TGTGCCAGCAGCCGGGACAGGGGGACCGACGAGCAGTACTTC
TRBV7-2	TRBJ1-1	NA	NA	CASSSSPGTFMNTEAFF	TGTGCCAGCAGCTCAAGTCCCGGGACATTTATGAACACTGAAGCTTTCTTT
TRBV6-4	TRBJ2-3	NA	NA	CASSESSVTDTQYF	TGTGCCAGCAGTGAGTCTAGCGTCACAGATACGCAGTATTTT
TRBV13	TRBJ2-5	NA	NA	CASSLHSPAGARETQYF	TGTGCCAGCAGCTTACATAGCCCGGCGGGGGCGCGGGAGACCCAGTACTTC
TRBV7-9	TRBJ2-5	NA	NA	CASSLGGGQETQYF	TGTGCCAGCAGCTTAGGGGGAGGCCAAGAGACCCAGTACTTC
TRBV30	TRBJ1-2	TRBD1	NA	CAWRARGDYGYTF	TGTGCCTGGAGGGCCAGGGGGGACTATGGCTACACCTTC
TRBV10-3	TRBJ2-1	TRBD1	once	CAISESGGDNEQFF	TGTGCCATCAGTGAGTCAGGGGGCGACAATGAGCAGTTCTTC
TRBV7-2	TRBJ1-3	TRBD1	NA	CASSSRTGLRNTIYF	TGTGCCAGCAGCTCTCGGACAGGGCTAAGAAACACCATATATTTT
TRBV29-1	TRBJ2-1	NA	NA	CSVGGSGYNEQFF	TGCAGCGTGGGGGGTAGCGGCTACAATGAGCAGTTCTTC
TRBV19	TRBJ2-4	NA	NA	CASSISSKNIQYF	TGTGCCAGTAGTATAAGCTCCAAAAACATTCAGTACTTC
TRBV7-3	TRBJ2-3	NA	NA	CASSSPTLTDTQYF	TGTGCCAGCAGCTCACCTACTCTCACAGATACGCAGTATTTT